The sequence of this T cell receptor (beta chain) was determined in a study of blood T cell repertoires in COVID-19. Across the whole study: Samples taken during acute and convalescent COVID-19 were collected in the United States, Italy and Spain. T cells, B-cell-depleted T cells, or PBMCs provided the cDNA or gDNA that served as material.

Authors' analysis steps: Amplified reference gene primers provided the basis for estimating nucleated cell counts. Produced via immunoSEQ multiplex PCR; TCRdb's table is partial and in-frame only. Clone size and the V and J calls come from that table; the DNA yielded D and trimming. The table includes 250,000 to 350,000 clones, approximately 90% detected once. Trimming shortened V by 3 bases and J by 4 bases, and 7 bases separated the two germline ends. This CDR3 has 13 residues. Germline values: CDR1 SGHAT, CDR2 FQNNGV. Sequenced sample: peripheral blood. The clonotype comes from a woman aged 55-70 years with acute or convalescent COVID-19. The V and J genes are TRBV11-2 and TRBJ2-1, with a weak D call TRBD2 (5 bases). The CDR3 nucleotides read TGTGCCAGCAGCTTCCCGGGGTACAATGAGCAGTTCTTC. This translates into CASSFPGYNEQFF.